This TCR beta chain was sequenced for a study of OX40 agonist ivuxolimab in advanced cancers. Study at large: One hepatocellular carcinoma and two cutaneous melanoma patients partially responded.

There are 11 residues in the CDR3. The V and J ends lost 3 bases and 15 bases respectively, with 12 bases between them. Germline values: CDR1 LNHDA, CDR2 SQIVND (reference sequence). Only in-frame clones appear in the TCRdb table, and some are missing; sequencing was by immunoSEQ multiplex PCR. Here the sample spans about 29,000 clones, 80% to 95% being singletons. This clone was seen more than once but under ten times. The origin of this receptor is an adult with an advanced solid tumor such as melanoma, head and neck, liver or kidney cancer. The chain carries TRBV19 and TRBJ2-1; tentative D call: TRBD2 (6 bases). The specimen comprised CD4+ or CD8+ T cells sorted from blood, sampled in a trial of the OX40 agonist ivuxolimab. CDR3 amino acids: CASSIGGDLFF. The CDR3, as DNA: TGTGCCAGTAGTATCGGGGGTGACCTGTTCTTC.